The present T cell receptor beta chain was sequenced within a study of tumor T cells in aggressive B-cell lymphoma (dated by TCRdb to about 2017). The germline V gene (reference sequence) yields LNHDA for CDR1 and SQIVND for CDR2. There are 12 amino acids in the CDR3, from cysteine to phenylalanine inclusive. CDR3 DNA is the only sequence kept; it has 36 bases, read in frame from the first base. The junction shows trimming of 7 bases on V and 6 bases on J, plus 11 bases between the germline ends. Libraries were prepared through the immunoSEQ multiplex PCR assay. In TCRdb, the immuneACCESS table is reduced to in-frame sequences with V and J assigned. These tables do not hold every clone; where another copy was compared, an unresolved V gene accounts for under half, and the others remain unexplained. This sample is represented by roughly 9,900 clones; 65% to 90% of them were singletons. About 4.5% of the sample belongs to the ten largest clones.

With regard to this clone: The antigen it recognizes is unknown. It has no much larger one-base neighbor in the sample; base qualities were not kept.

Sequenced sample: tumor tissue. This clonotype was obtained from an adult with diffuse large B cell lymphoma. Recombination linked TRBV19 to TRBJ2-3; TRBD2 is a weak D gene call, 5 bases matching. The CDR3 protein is CASTRTGDTQYF. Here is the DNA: TGTGCCAGTACTAGAACGGGGGATACGCAGTATTTT.